Following are 17 T cell receptor beta chains from one sample sequenced in a study of blood T cell repertoires in COVID-19. The protocol was immunoSEQ multiplex PCR, while the TCRdb copy is restricted to in-frame clones and leaves out a portion. The profile shows tens of thousands of clones, approximately 89% of them singletons. Input material: peripheral blood. These receptors were taken from a man in his 60s with acute or convalescent COVID-19.

By its share, this clone is medium-sized. The CDR3 is CASSLSEGKGETQYF. The CDR3 DNA reads as TGTGCCAGCAGTTTATCGGAGGGGAAGGGAGAGACCCAGTACTTC. The chain employs TRBV27 and TRBJ2-5, with D possibly being TRBD2 (6 bases). Trimming cost V 0 bases and J 4 bases, with 12 bases left between them. The CDR3 runs 15 residues. CDR1 is MNHEY and CDR2 is SMNVEV in the germline V gene (reference sequence).

Written as DNA, the CDR3 is TGTGCCAGCACCGTTCTTCATGGCTACACCTTC. Amino acid sequence: CASTVLHGYTF. The J gene is TRBJ1-2, the V gene TRBV2; D is uncertain. The CDR3 has 11 amino acids. V lost 7 bases to trimming and J lost 6 bases, with 9 bases between them. From germline, CDR1 is SNHLY and CDR2 FYNNEI.

The chain uses TRBV28 and TRBJ2-5, with TRBD2 matching 7 bases. The CDR3 loop spans 15 amino acids. The junction had 10 bases not matched to a gene; V was cut back by 7 bases and J by 2 bases. Germline lookup yields CDR1 MDHEN and CDR2 SYDVKM. CDR3: CASNNPQRGQETQYF. Written as DNA, the CDR3 is TGTGCCAGCAACAACCCCCAGCGGGGACAAGAGACCCAGTACTTC.

V usage is TRBV11-3 and J usage is TRBJ1-1; D is unresolved. The germline V gene has CDR1 SGHNT and CDR2 YENEEA. The CDR3 extends over 17 amino acids. Trimming removed 5 bases from V and 3 bases from J, with 22 bases in between. CDR3 nucleotide sequence: TGTGCCAGCAGCCCGTCCCCTATTCGAGAGTCGCACACTGAAGCTTTCTTT. It encodes CASSPSPIRESHTEAFF.

V usage is TRBV10-3 and J usage is TRBJ1-5, with D possibly matching TRBD1 (5 bases). With 4 bases removed from V and 5 bases from J, the gap between germline ends came to 15 bases. CDR1 and CDR2 from the germline V gene are ENHRY and SYGVKD. The CDR3 sequence is 15 residues long. The CDR3 reads CAISVSPGKDQPQHF. CDR3 sequence (DNA): TGTGCCATCAGTGTATCGCCAGGGAAGGATCAGCCCCAGCATTTT.

Only a few counts were recorded for this clone. This sequence joins TRBV28 and TRBJ1-4; possible D gene TRBD1, 5 bases. The V end was cut by 7 bases, the J end by 5 bases, with 8 bases between. CDR3 length: 12 amino acids. The germline V gene encodes CDR1 MDHEN and CDR2 SYDVKM. For the CDR3, the DNA is TGTGCCAGCACCCGGGGGAATGAAAAACTGTTTTTT. Its protein is CASTRGNEKLFF. The variable domain in full, with the rest retrieved from reference TRBV28 and TRBJ1-4, is DVKVTQSSRYLVKRTGEKVFLECVQDMDHENMFWYRQDPGLGLRLIYFSYDVKMKEKGDIPEGYSVSREKKERFSLILESASTNQTSMYLCASTRGNEKLFFGSGTQLSVL.

This clone was seen just once. The chain carries TRBV7-2 and TRBJ2-7, with 8 bases matching TRBD2. This CDR3 is 15 amino acids long. J lost 0 bases, V lost 2 bases, and 3 bases had no gene match. Germline assignment: CDR1 SGHTA and CDR2 FQGNSA. The CDR3 sequence is CASSLSGSHSYEQYF. The CDR3 coding sequence is TGTGCCAGCAGCTTAAGCGGGAGCCACTCCTACGAGCAGTACTTC.

The chain joins TRBV29-1 to TRBJ2-2; D gene uncertain. This CDR3 has 13 amino acids. CDR1 and CDR2 from the germline V gene are SQVTM and ANQGSEA. The germline V and J ends were trimmed by 4 bases and 2 bases, with 8 bases remaining between them. The CDR3 DNA sequence: TGCAGCGTTGCCCCATTCAACACCGGGGAGCTGTTTTTT. This codes for CSVAPFNTGELFF.

This clone was counted only a few times. J is TRBJ2-1 and V is TRBV7-3; D uncertain. Germline V gene sequence: CDR1 SGHTA, CDR2 FQGTGA. Trimming pared 2 bases from V and 7 bases from J, leaving 9 bases between. The CDR3 covers 13 residues. The CDR3 bases are TGTGCCAGCAGCTTATTAGTATCGAATGAGCAGTTCTTC. Its protein product is CASSLLVSNEQFF.

V gene TRBV3-1 (or the pseudogene TRBV3-2) combines with J gene TRBJ2-5, with 7 positions matching TRBD2. With V trimmed by 0 bases and J by 3 bases, 10 bases remained unmatched. Germline CDR1 and CDR2: LGHDT and YNNKEL (reference sequence). This CDR3 is built from 17 residues. The CDR3 region has the DNA TGTGCCAGCAGCCAAGATCGTACTAGCGAAAGAAAAGAGACCCAGTACTTC. Residues: CASSQDRTSERKETQYF.

The gene calls are TRBV7-5 and TRBJ2-2; TRBD1 is taken as the D call from the table, unchecked against the DNA. TRBV7-5 is a recognized pseudogene. The CDR3 has 18 amino acids. CDR3 nucleotides: TGTGCCAGAAGCTTGGAGGGACAGGGGGCAATCCAAGTCGGGGAGCTGTTTTTT. It yields the protein CARSLEGQGAIQVGELFF.

The gene calls are TRBV10-3 and TRBJ1-2, with 7 bases fitting TRBD1. Germline CDR1 reads ENHRY; CDR2 reads SYGVKD. The CDR3 is 15 amino acids. V lost 8 bases to trimming and J lost 0 bases; unmatched junction nucleotides: 9. In DNA form, the CDR3 reads TGTGCCATCGCAAGGGACAGTCCACCTAACTATGGCTACACCTTC. This gives the protein CAIARDSPPNYGYTF.

The J gene is TRBJ2-5, the V gene TRBV2; 9 nucleotides agree with TRBD1. This CDR3 spans 15 amino acids. V lost 4 bases to trimming and J lost 4 bases; unmatched junction nucleotides: 7. Germline assignment: CDR1 SNHLY and CDR2 FYNNEI. This chain's CDR3 is CASSGSTTGGETQYF. DNA of the CDR3: TGTGCCAGCAGTGGCTCCACGACAGGGGGAGAGACCCAGTACTTC.

This rearrangement joins TRBV6-4 to TRBJ2-1; the D gene is possibly TRBD2 (6 bases). The germline V gene has CDR1 MRHNA and CDR2 SNTAGT. The CDR3 consists of 15 residues. Trimming took 3 bases from V and 7 from J, leaving 16 bases between them. CDR3 bases: TGTGCCAGCAGTGAGGGTCAGGAGGGGACGAATGAGCAGTTCTTC. It encodes CASSEGQEGTNEQFF.

The chain combines TRBV6-5 with TRBJ1-5; D is possibly TRBD1 (5 bases). Germline lookup yields CDR1 MNHEY and CDR2 SVGAGI. With 6 bases removed from V and 11 bases from J, the gap between germline ends came to 11 bases. This CDR3 spans 11 amino acids. The CDR3: CASSDTGAQHF. As DNA, the CDR3 is TGTGCCAGCAGCGACACAGGAGCCCAGCATTTT.

The chain links TRBV7-3 to TRBJ2-1, with a weak D call TRBD2 (6 bases). The V end lost 3 bases, the J end lost 7 bases, and 13 bases lay between the germline ends. This CDR3 has 14 residues. Per germline, CDR1 SGHTA and CDR2 FQGTGA. CDR3: CASSFGGSMNEQFF. The DNA for the CDR3 is TGTGCCAGCAGCTTCGGAGGGAGCATGAATGAGCAGTTCTTC.

This chain uses TRBV7-3 with TRBJ2-7; 7 bases line up with TRBD2. The V gene end was trimmed by 0 bases and the J gene end by 6 bases; junction bases not matched to a gene: 2. Per germline, CDR1 SGHTA and CDR2 FQGTGA. The CDR3 is 13 amino acids. Written as DNA, the CDR3 is TGTGCCAGCAGCTTAACCTCGGGAGGCGAGCAGTACTTC. Translation gives CASSLTSGGEQYF.